What follows are 11 T cell receptor beta chains derived from one specimen sequenced in a study of OX40 agonist ivuxolimab in advanced cancers. The protocol was immunoSEQ multiplex PCR, while the TCRdb copy is restricted to in-frame clones and leaves out a portion. This sample yields around 95,000 clones, of which under 95% are seen a single time; roughly 0.53% belongs to the top ten. The sample in question was CD4+ or CD8+ T cells sorted from blood, obtained in a trial of the OX40 agonist ivuxolimab. These receptor sequences come from an adult with an advanced solid tumor such as melanoma, head and neck, liver or kidney cancer.

The chain combines TRBV7-9 with TRBJ2-3, with D perhaps matching TRBD1 (6 bases). The CDR3 has 14 residues. Germline V gene sequence: CDR1 SEHNR, CDR2 FQNEAQ (reference sequence). Between the trimmed V and J ends, which lost 1 base and 6 bases, there was a span of 11 bases. CDR3 region: CASSLGTVADTQYF. For the CDR3, the DNA is TGTGCCAGCAGCTTAGGGACAGTGGCGGATACGCAGTATTTT.

The CDR3 coding sequence is TGTGCCAGCAGCGTAGAGGCCCAGGGGGGAGGCATTCAGTACTTC. Translating it yields CASSVEAQGGGIQYF. The rearrangement joins TRBV9 to TRBJ2-4; a weak D match, TRBD1 (7 bases). Germline loops: CDR1 SGDLS, CDR2 YYNGEE. Trimming left V 0 bases short and J 9 bases short, with 16 bases between. The CDR3 spans 15 residues.

As concerns this clone: The junction departs from the called germline gene at one end, perhaps through a read error. This chain connects TRBV6-6 to TRBJ1-2, with a weak D call TRBD1 (6 bases). The CDR3 covers 13 residues. Germline lookup yields CDR1 MNHNY and CDR2 SVGAGI (reference sequence). CDR3 loop: CASSYGGGPGYTF. The CDR3, as DNA: TGTGCCAGTAGTTACGGCGGGGGGCCTGGCTACACCTTC.

The chain uses TRBV7-6 and TRBJ2-1; D is uncertain. Per germline, CDR1 SGHVS and CDR2 FNYEAQ. V lost 3 bases and J lost 0, with 6 bases in between. The CDR3 is made up of 14 amino acids. The CDR3 DNA reads TGTGCCAGCAGCTTTGATAACTCCTACAATGAGCAGTTCTTC. It codes for CASSFDNSYNEQFF.

This sequence joins TRBV30 and TRBJ2-7; 8 bases align to TRBD1. The V segment lost 4 bases and the J segment 3 bases; nucleotides outside the gene matches: 5. Germline V CDR1 and CDR2: GTSNPN, SVGIG (reference sequence). The CDR3 consists of 13 residues. This CDR3 is CAWTKGTGYEQYF. DNA for the CDR3: TGTGCCTGGACCAAGGGGACAGGCTACGAGCAGTACTTC.

The J gene is TRBJ2-1, the V gene TRBV2; a weak D match, TRBD2 (5 bases). The germline gives CDR1 SNHLY, CDR2 FYNNEI. CDR3 length equals 12 residues. V was shortened by 7 bases and J by 7 bases, with 11 bases between the two germline ends. CDR3 sequence reads: CASTSPGNEQFF. Written as DNA, the CDR3 is TGTGCCAGCACCTCGCCGGGGAATGAGCAGTTCTTC.

The V call is TRBV28, the J call TRBJ1-2, with D possibly TRBD1 on 6 matching bases. V was clipped by 3 bases and J by 3 bases, with 8 bases between them. The CDR3 covers 13 residues. Germline CDR1 is MDHEN and CDR2 is SYDVKM. The CDR3 DNA is TGTGCCAGCAGTTTTGGGACACACTATGGCTACACCTTC. The encoded protein is CASSFGTHYGYTF.

This chain connects TRBV28 to TRBJ1-1, with 7 nucleotides matching TRBD1. This CDR3 comprises 13 residues. V was pared by 7 bases and J by 5 bases, with 7 bases of the junction left unmatched. The V gene's germline CDR1 is MDHEN and CDR2 SYDVKM. CDR3 nucleotides: TGTGCCAGCAAGCCAGGGGGACGAACTGAAGCTTTCTTT. The encoded protein is CASKPGGRTEAFF.

The chain uses TRBV9 and TRBJ1-3, with D perhaps matching TRBD1 (6 bases). The V gene lost 0 bases and the J gene lost 4 bases, with 11 bases spanning the gap. The CDR3 contains 15 residues. Germline lookup yields CDR1 SGDLS and CDR2 YYNGEE. CDR3 in DNA: TGTGCCAGCAGCGTAGATGGGGGCTCCGGAAACACCATATATTTT. It translates to CASSVDGGSGNTIYF.

The V and J genes are TRBV6-7 and TRBJ2-2, with 7 bases aligning to TRBD2. TRBV6-7 is given ORF status, its function remaining uncertain. Trimming cost V 1 base and J 6 bases; bases outside gene matches: 8. The CDR3 is made up of 16 amino acids. CDR3 nucleotide sequence: TGTGCCAGCAGTTACTATGGCGGGAGTGCTTCCGGGGAGCTGTTTTTT. Translation: CASSYYGGSASGELFF.

This sequence joins TRBV4-1 and TRBJ2-7; D call uncertain. V was cut by 3 bases and J by 3 bases, with 9 bases left in between. This CDR3 has 13 residues. Germline lookup yields CDR1 MGHRA and CDR2 YSYEKL. In DNA, the CDR3 is TGCGCCAGCAGCCACGCCGCGTACTACGAGCAGTACTTC. Encoded protein: CASSHAAYYEQYF.